This T cell receptor (beta chain) was recorded in a study of blood T cells in healthy people across ages. A sample-barcoded 5' primer and a J-beta primer mix were used in a second PCR of roughly 7 to 11 cycles. The template-switch adaptor was a 5' adaptor with 12 random nucleotides. It tagged each cDNA molecule. TCRdb re-analysed the 5' RACE reads in MiXCR, keeping a single row per CDR3 protein. The table includes 870,000 or so distinct CDR3 sequences, around 26% detected once. Findings and limits, study-wide: Unknown donor CMV status possibly confounded expanded clonotype changes.

Losses at the gene ends were 1 base for V and 6 bases for J; bases not matched to a gene: 3. Germline CDR1 SGHTA, CDR2 FQGNSA. The CDR3 extends over 15 amino acids. Many counts were recorded for this clonotype. Antigen unknown. Sequencing was done on a sample of blood. The J gene is TRBJ1-4, the V gene TRBV7-2; 9 nucleotides align to TRBD1. The source is a woman older than 75 in good health. CDR3 amino acids: CASSLERDRDEKLFF. The CDR3 DNA reads as TGTGCCAGCAGCTTAGAAAGGGACAGGGATGAAAAACTGTTTTTT.